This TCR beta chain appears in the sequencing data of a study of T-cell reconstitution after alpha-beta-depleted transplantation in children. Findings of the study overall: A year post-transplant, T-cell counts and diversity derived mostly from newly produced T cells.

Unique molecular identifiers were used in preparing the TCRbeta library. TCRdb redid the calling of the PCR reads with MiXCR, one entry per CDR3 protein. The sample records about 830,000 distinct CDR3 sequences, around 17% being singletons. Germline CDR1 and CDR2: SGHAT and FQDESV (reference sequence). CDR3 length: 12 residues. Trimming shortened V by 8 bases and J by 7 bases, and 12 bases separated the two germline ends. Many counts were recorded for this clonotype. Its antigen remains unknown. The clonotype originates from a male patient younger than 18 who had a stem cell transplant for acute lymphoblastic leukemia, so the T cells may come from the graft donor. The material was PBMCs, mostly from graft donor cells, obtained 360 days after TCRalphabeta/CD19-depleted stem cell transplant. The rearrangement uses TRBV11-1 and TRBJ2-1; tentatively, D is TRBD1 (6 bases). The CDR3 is CASSPGVNEQFF. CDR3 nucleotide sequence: TGTGCCAGCTCCCCAGGGGTTAATGAGCAGTTCTTC.